These 29 T cell receptor beta chains originate from one sample sequenced in a study of cytomegalovirus exposure and HLA in healthy donors. Both 60 Vbeta primers and 13 Jbeta primers went into the PCR. Sequencing was performed with immunoSEQ multiplex PCR; in TCRdb, only in-frame clones are kept and a portion is missing. The data show about 93,000 clones, approximately 80% seen once. What was sequenced was PBMCs. The receptors here all came from a man aged 45-60 years in good health and CMV-seronegative.

This clone was counted between two and nine times. The V call is TRBV6-1, the J call TRBJ2-3; TRBD1 matches at 9 bases. The germline gives CDR1 MNHNS, CDR2 SASEGT. CDR3 length: 12 residues. J gave up 10 bases and V 5 bases, and 4 bases lay outside the gene matches. As DNA, the CDR3 is TGTGCCAGCAGTAAGGACAGGGGCGCGCAGTATTTT. This gives the protein CASSKDRGAQYF.

This clone has only a few counts. The J gene is TRBJ1-1, the V gene TRBV5-5; tentative D call: TRBD1 (5 bases). The germline CDR1 and CDR2 sequences are SGHKS and YYEKEE (reference sequence). This CDR3 is 14 amino acids long. Deletions cut 4 bases from V and 3 bases from J, with 13 bases between. In DNA, the CDR3 is TGTGCCAGCAGCCACCAATGGGGGGACACTGAAGCTTTCTTT. It is translated as CASSHQWGDTEAFF.

The chain has TRBV4-3 and TRBJ1-1; no firm D call. This CDR3 is built from 12 residues. Trimming removed 3 bases at V and 8 bases at J, with 10 bases between. Germline CDR1 LGHNA, CDR2 YSLEER. CDR3 coding DNA: TGCGCCAGCAGCCATCCCGGAGCCGAAGCTTTCTTT. Translating gives CASSHPGAEAFF.

The chain combines TRBV18 with TRBJ2-5, with TRBD2 as a possible D gene (6 bases). This CDR3 has 13 amino acids. Deletions cut 5 bases from V and 0 bases from J, with 7 bases between. CDR1 KGHSH and CDR2 LQKENI come from the germline V gene. CDR3 DNA: TGTGCCAGCTCAGCGGGAAACCAAGAGACCCAGTACTTC. Protein sequence: CASSAGNQETQYF.

V and J are TRBV7-2 and TRBJ2-2; D is perhaps TRBD1 (6 bases). The CDR3 length is 15 residues. Trimming left V 5 bases short and J 4 bases short, with 14 bases between. The V gene's germline CDR1 is SGHTA and CDR2 FQGNSA. CDR3 in amino acids: CASSTGQFVTGELFF. CDR3 DNA sequence: TGTGCCAGCAGCACGGGACAATTCGTCACCGGGGAGCTGTTTTTT.

The CDR3, as DNA: TGTGCCAGCTCACCGGCGGGGACCAACTACGAGCAGTACTTC. Its protein is CASSPAGTNYEQYF. The chain joins TRBV18 to TRBJ2-7; D might be TRBD2 (6 bases). The CDR3 is 14 residues long. The V gene lost 3 bases and the J gene lost 3 bases, with 12 bases spanning the gap. The V gene's germline CDR1 is KGHSH and CDR2 LQKENI.

This rearrangement joins TRBV5-1 to TRBJ1-2, with D unclear. V was shortened by 4 bases and J by 8 bases, with 21 bases between the two germline ends. Germline V gene sequence: CDR1 SGHRS, CDR2 YFSETQ. This CDR3 is 15 amino acids long. This chain's CDR3 is CASSPMGDTRGGYTF. The CDR3 bases are TGCGCCAGCAGCCCGATGGGCGACACCCGGGGAGGCTACACCTTC. Using reference TRBV5-1 and TRBJ1-2 for the parts outside the CDR3, the full variable domain is KAGVTQTPRYLIKTRGQQVTLSCSPISGHRSVSWYQQTPGQGLQFLFEYFSETQRNKGNFPGRFSGRQFSNSRSEMNVSTLELGDSALYLCASSPMGDTRGGYTFGSGTRLTVV.

The chain is built from TRBV6-6 and TRBJ1-5; D uncertain. V was trimmed by 9 bases and J by 5 bases, leaving 14 bases between them. The CDR3 has 13 amino acids. From germline, CDR1 is MNHNY and CDR2 SVGAGI (reference sequence). The chain's CDR3 is CASTWRVDQPQHF. The CDR3 DNA sequence: TGTGCCAGTACCTGGAGGGTAGATCAGCCCCAGCATTTT.

The chain employs TRBV27 and TRBJ1-1; D gene uncertain. Germline lookup yields CDR1 MNHEY and CDR2 SMNVEV (reference sequence). Trimming cost V 3 bases and J 8 bases, with 10 bases left between them. This CDR3 comprises 12 residues. The DNA for the CDR3 is TGTGCCAGCAGTTTTCTAGTGACCGAAGCTTTCTTT. Translating it yields CASSFLVTEAFF.

The CDR3 DNA reads TGCGCCAGCAGCCAAAGCACAGCGGGAGGTTCCTACGAGCAGTACTTC. Encoded protein: CASSQSTAGGSYEQYF. The rearrangement uses TRBV4-3 and TRBJ2-7; 9 bases align to TRBD2. J was trimmed by 1 base and V by 2 bases; bases with no gene match: 6. There are 16 residues in the CDR3. CDR1 LGHNA and CDR2 YSLEER come from the germline V gene.

The chain joins TRBV11-3 to TRBJ1-1, with TRBD1 identical over 8 bases. V lost 3 bases, J lost 10 bases, and 10 bases stayed unmatched. The CDR3 is made up of 14 amino acids. Germline CDR1 is SGHNT and CDR2 is YENEEA. The CDR3 coding sequence is TGTGCCAGCAGCTTGACAGGGGCCTTGGATTCAGCTTTCTTT. Its translation: CASSLTGALDSAFF.

V gene TRBV28 combines with J gene TRBJ1-1; D is possibly TRBD1 (5 bases). Germline V gene data show CDR1 as MDHEN and CDR2 as SYDVKM. V dropped 10 bases and J dropped 3 bases, with 21 bases sitting between them. The CDR3 consists of 15 residues. The DNA for the CDR3 is TGTGCCACCCAGGGCCGGGGGATTGGAGACACTGAAGCTTTCTTT. Translation gives CATQGRGIGDTEAFF.

The gene calls are TRBV4-2 and TRBJ2-2, with 11 bases lining up with TRBD1. In germline, CDR1 is LGHNA, CDR2 YNFKEQ. The CDR3 extends over 18 amino acids. V shed 4 bases, J shed 4 bases, and the junction held 11 bases outside the gene matches. CDR3 sequence: CASSRLGGTGGTTGELFF. CDR3 in DNA: TGTGCCAGCAGCCGCCTTGGAGGGACAGGGGGTACCACCGGGGAGCTGTTTTTT.

This chain joins TRBV7-3 and TRBJ2-7; D might be TRBD1 (6 bases). Germline lookup yields CDR1 SGHTA and CDR2 FQGTGA. V gave up 4 bases and J gave up 6 bases, with 13 bases separating them. The CDR3 totals 13 residues. CDR3 amino acids: CASSSITGTEQYF. CDR3 sequence (DNA): TGTGCCAGCAGCTCGATCACAGGGACCGAGCAGTACTTC.

The sample holds a few counts of this clone. The gene calls are TRBV29-1 and TRBJ2-3, with TRBD1 matching 7 bases. Germline loops: CDR1 SQVTM, CDR2 ANQGSEA. V trimming: 4 bases; J trimming: 1 base; junction bases outside the gene matches: 5. This CDR3 comprises 14 residues. The CDR3 sequence is CSVAPTGRTDTQYF. DNA of the CDR3: TGCAGCGTTGCCCCGACAGGGCGCACAGATACGCAGTATTTT.

The gene calls are TRBV7-6 and TRBJ2-2; the match to TRBD2 covers 10 bases. V dropped 9 bases and J dropped 2; count of bases not matched to a gene: 9. The CDR3 length is 16 residues. Germline lookup yields CDR1 SGHVS and CDR2 FNYEAQ. The CDR3 bases are TGTGCCAGGCCCAGAGGACTAGCGGCTAACACCGGGGAGCTGTTTTTT. Protein product: CARPRGLAANTGELFF.

V usage is TRBV30 and J usage is TRBJ2-5, with 7 bases aligning to TRBD2. The CDR3 is 12 amino acids. CDR1 is GTSNPN and CDR2 is SVGIG in the germline V gene (reference sequence). V was clipped by 7 bases and J by 7 bases; unmatched bases: 9. CDR3 protein: CASEGGSGTQYF. As DNA, the CDR3 is TGTGCCTCCGAAGGCGGGAGTGGGACCCAGTACTTC.

The chain employs TRBV6-5 and TRBJ2-4; TRBD1 aligns across 8 bases. The length of the CDR3 is 15 residues. CDR1 is MNHEY and CDR2 is SVGAGI in the germline V gene. V was pared by 6 bases and J by 0 bases, with 4 bases of the junction left unmatched. CDR3 region: CASSRTGLAKNIQYF. In nucleotides, the CDR3 is TGTGCCAGCAGCCGGACAGGGCTAGCCAAAAACATTCAGTACTTC.

This chain links TRBV7-9 with TRBJ2-5; TRBD1 might be the D (5 bases). This CDR3 comprises 14 residues. Germline V CDR1 and CDR2: SEHNR, FQNEAQ (reference sequence). V dropped 3 bases and J dropped 1 base, with 9 bases sitting between them. Here the CDR3 reads CASSFNTGQETQYF. The CDR3 region has the DNA TGTGCCAGCAGCTTTAATACAGGCCAAGAGACCCAGTACTTC.

The V and J genes are TRBV21-1 and TRBJ1-5; the table calls TRBD1, which could not be checked here. TRBV21-1 is described as a pseudogene. This CDR3 spans 18 amino acids. CDR3 nucleotides: TGTGCCAGCAGCAAAGGACGGACAGGGGGCGATAGCAATCAGCCCCAGCATTTT. This translates into CASSKGRTGGDSNQPQHF.

V and J are TRBV19 and TRBJ1-3; D is ambiguous. This CDR3 is built from 14 residues. Germline-derived CDR1 and CDR2 are LNHDA and SQIVND (reference sequence). Trimming took off 10 bases at V and 1 base at J, with 14 bases between the two ends. CDR3 sequence: CAISDGRSGNTIYF. CDR3 DNA: TGTGCCATTTCGGACGGGAGATCTGGAAACACCATATATTTT.

The rearrangement uses TRBV9 and TRBJ2-7; 10 bases are shared with TRBD1. The CDR3 covers 15 residues. V shed 2 bases, J shed 5 bases, and the junction held 7 bases outside the gene matches. CDR1 is SGDLS and CDR2 is YYNGEE in the germline V gene. The CDR3 DNA follows: TGTGCCAGCAGCGTCGGGGACAGGGGTTCACACGAGCAGTACTTC. Its translation: CASSVGDRGSHEQYF. Complete variable domain (other parts from reference TRBV9 and TRBJ2-7): DSGVTQTPKHLITATGQRVTLRCSPRSGDLSVYWYQQSLDQGLQFLIQYYNGEERAKGNILERFSAQQFPDLHSELNLSSLELGDSALYFCASSVGDRGSHEQYFGPGTRLTVT.

This clone appeared a single time. This sequence joins TRBV30 and TRBJ2-7; TRBD1 aligns across 7 bases. Germline V gene data show CDR1 as GTSNPN and CDR2 as SVGIG (reference sequence). The CDR3 has 13 residues. Trimming cost V 1 base and J 6 bases; bases outside gene matches: 6. CDR3 amino acids: CAWSETGAREQYF. The CDR3 nucleotides are TGTGCCTGGAGTGAAACAGGGGCCCGCGAGCAGTACTTC. The variable domain in full, with the rest retrieved from reference TRBV30 and TRBJ2-7, is SQTIHQWPATLVQPVGSPLSLECTVEGTSNPNLYWYRQAAGRGLQLLFYSVGIGQISSEVPQNLSASRPQDRQFILSSKKLLLSDSGFYLCAWSETGAREQYFGPGTRLTVT.

The chain is built from TRBV5-4 and TRBJ2-1; a possible D gene is TRBD1 (6 bases). Germline V gives CDR1 SGHNT, CDR2 YYREEE (reference sequence). V shed 0 bases and J shed 9 bases, with 10 bases lying between them. The CDR3 runs 13 residues. The CDR3 DNA follows: TGTGCCAGCAGCTTGGCGCAAGGGGGTGAGCAGTTCTTC. Translation: CASSLAQGGEQFF.

The J gene is TRBJ2-3, the V gene TRBV4-1; 12 bases match TRBD2. The length of the CDR3 is 18 residues. From germline, CDR1 is MGHRA and CDR2 YSYEKL. The junction had 11 bases not matched to a gene; V was cut back by 2 bases and J by 5 bases. The chain's CDR3 is CASSQFLRLAGVVDTQYF. The CDR3 bases are TGCGCCAGCAGCCAATTCCTCAGACTAGCGGGAGTTGTAGATACGCAGTATTTT.

The chain carries TRBV28 and TRBJ2-5, with TRBD1 as a possible D gene (6 bases). The CDR3 loop spans 15 amino acids. The ends were cut back, 1 base at V and 3 bases at J, with 12 bases in the middle. CDR1 is MDHEN, CDR2 SYDVKM, per germline. CDR3 DNA: TGTGCCAGCAGTTTATCCCCGGACAGAAAAGAGACCCAGTACTTC. Its translation: CASSLSPDRKETQYF.

Written as DNA, the CDR3 is TGCGCCAGCAGTCAAGCGGATTGGGACAGAACCTACGAGCAGTACTTC. Protein product: CASSQADWDRTYEQYF. The chain combines TRBV23-1 with TRBJ2-7, with 7 bases lining up with TRBD1. TRBV23-1 is an ORF, with its function uncertain. Trimming cost V 2 bases and J 2 bases; bases outside gene matches: 9. The CDR3 spans 16 residues.

The gene calls are TRBV7-2 and TRBJ1-5; weak D call: TRBD1 (6 bases). Germline V gene data show CDR1 as SGHTA and CDR2 as FQGNSA. The CDR3 has 14 amino acids. The germline V and J ends were trimmed by 2 bases and 7 bases, with 12 bases remaining between them. The CDR3 region has the DNA TGTGCCAGCAGCTTACGCCAGGGACACCAGCCCCAGCATTTT. This gives the protein CASSLRQGHQPQHF.

The chain carries TRBV5-1 and TRBJ2-7; TRBD1 matches 8 bases. The J segment lost 3 bases and the V segment lost 3 bases, leaving 8 bases of the junction unmatched. The CDR3 covers 15 residues. Germline loops: CDR1 SGHRS, CDR2 YFSETQ. The CDR3 protein is CASSSLPDRGYEQYF. CDR3 in DNA: TGCGCCAGCAGCTCTTTACCAGACAGGGGCTACGAGCAGTACTTC.